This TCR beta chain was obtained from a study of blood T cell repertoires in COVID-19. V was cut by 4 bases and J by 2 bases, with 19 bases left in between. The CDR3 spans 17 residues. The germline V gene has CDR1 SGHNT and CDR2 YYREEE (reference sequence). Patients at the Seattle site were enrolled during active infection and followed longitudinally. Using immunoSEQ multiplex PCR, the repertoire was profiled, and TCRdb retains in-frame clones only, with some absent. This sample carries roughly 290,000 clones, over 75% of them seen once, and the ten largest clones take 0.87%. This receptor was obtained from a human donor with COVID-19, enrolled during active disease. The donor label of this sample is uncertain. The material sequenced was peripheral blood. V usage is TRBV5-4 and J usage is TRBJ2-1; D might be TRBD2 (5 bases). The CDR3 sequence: CASSGRGIARTYNEQFF. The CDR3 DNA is TGTGCCAGCAGCGGCCGGGGAATAGCGAGGACCTACAATGAGCAGTTCTTC.